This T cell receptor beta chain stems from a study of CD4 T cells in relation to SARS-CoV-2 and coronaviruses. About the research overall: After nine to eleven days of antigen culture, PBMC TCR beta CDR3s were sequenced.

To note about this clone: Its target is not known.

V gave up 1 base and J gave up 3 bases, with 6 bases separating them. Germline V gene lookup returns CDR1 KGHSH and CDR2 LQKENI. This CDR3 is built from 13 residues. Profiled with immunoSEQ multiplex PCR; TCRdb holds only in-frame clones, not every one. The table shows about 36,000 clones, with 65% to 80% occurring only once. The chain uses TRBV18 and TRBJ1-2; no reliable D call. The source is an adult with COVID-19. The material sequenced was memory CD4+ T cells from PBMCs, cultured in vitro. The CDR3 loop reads CASSPLGHYGYTF. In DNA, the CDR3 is TGTGCCAGCTCACCACTAGGTCACTATGGCTACACCTTC.